The rows below give T cell receptor beta chains drawn from one sample of a study of T cells in Graves' hyperthyroidism and ophthalmopathy. TCRdb used MiXCR to reprocess the multiplex PCR reads, holding one entry per CDR3 protein. This sample has a few hundred thousand distinct CDR3 sequences, with about 22% found just once. Sequenced input: blood. The source is a woman between 65 and 79 years old with Graves' ophthalmopathy. The CDR3 runs from the conserved cysteine through the conserved F or W. Fields, in order: J gene, D gene, V gene, clone size, CDR3 protein, CDR3 DNA. D genes are given only for firm matches. Clone size is shown for a subset of rows, as once, few, many or a class of expanded clone.

J: TRBJ2-2; D: .; V: TRBV20-1; size: few; CDR3: CSARGAPNTGELFF; DNA: TGCAGTGCCAGGGGGGCACCGAACACCGGGGAGCTGTTTTTT
J: TRBJ2-2; D: .; V: TRBV10-3; size: few; CDR3: CAIRDQNTGELFF; DNA: TGTGCCATCCGGGACCAGAACACCGGGGAGCTGTTTTTT
J: TRBJ2-1; D: .; V: TRBV2; size: many; CDR3: CASSEMVTYNEQFF; DNA: TGTGCCAGCAGTGAAATGGTCACCTACAATGAGCAGTTCTTC
J: TRBJ2-7; D: TRBD2; V: TRBV7-6; size: .; CDR3: CASSDGRAGAQYF; DNA: TGTGCCAGCAGCGACGGCCGGGCGGGAGCGCAGTACTTC
J: TRBJ2-1; D: .; V: TRBV19; size: few; CDR3: CASSMSPLRRLYNEQFF; DNA: TGTGCCAGTAGTATGTCACCATTGAGGAGGCTATACAATGAGCAGTTCTTC
J: TRBJ1-2; D: TRBD1; V: TRBV14; size: few; CDR3: CASSQGQGRSDGYTF; DNA: TGTGCCAGCAGCCAAGGACAGGGCAGGAGCGATGGCTACACCTTC
J: TRBJ2-1; D: TRBD2; V: TRBV5-1; size: .; CDR3: CASRSSGISYNEQFF; DNA: TGCGCCAGCAGATCTAGCGGGATCTCCTACAATGAGCAGTTCTTC
J: TRBJ1-1; D: TRBD1; V: TRBV9; size: few; CDR3: CASSETGVLQNTEAFF; DNA: TGTGCCAGCAGCGAAACAGGGGTCCTCCAGAACACTGAAGCTTTCTTT
J: TRBJ2-7; D: TRBD2; V: TRBV20-1; size: .; CDR3: CSARQAGAYEQYF; DNA: TGCAGTGCTAGACAGGCGGGGGCCTACGAGCAGTACTTC
J: TRBJ2-5; D: TRBD2; V: TRBV29-1; size: few; CDR3: CSVGGGVQETQYF; DNA: TGCAGCGTTGGGGGAGGGGTCCAAGAGACCCAGTACTTC
J: TRBJ2-6; D: TRBD1; V: TRBV24-1; size: few; CDR3: CATSRWTGTDGANVLTF; DNA: TGTGCCACCAGTCGTTGGACAGGGACGGATGGGGCCAACGTCCTGACTTTC
J: TRBJ2-7; D: .; V: TRBV20-1; size: .; CDR3: CSARPFGGYYEQYF; DNA: TGCAGTGCTAGACCTTTCGGAGGGTACTACGAGCAGTACTTC
J: TRBJ2-5; D: .; V: TRBV11-2; size: many; CDR3: CASSPVGWYQETQYF; DNA: TGTGCCAGCAGCCCCGTGGGGTGGTACCAAGAGACCCAGTACTTC
J: TRBJ2-7; D: .; V: TRBV5-1; size: few; CDR3: CASSKGTPGRDEQYF; DNA: TGCGCCAGCAGCAAGGGGACACCAGGGAGGGACGAGCAGTACTTC
J: TRBJ1-2; D: .; V: TRBV20-1; size: few; CDR3: CSASFGDGYTF; DNA: TGCAGTGCTAGTTTCGGAGATGGCTACACCTTC
J: TRBJ1-5; D: TRBD1; V: TRBV10-3; size: many; CDR3: CAIRDRDDQPQHF; DNA: TGTGCCATCAGGGACAGGGATGATCAGCCCCAGCATTTT
J: TRBJ1-2; D: .; V: TRBV27; size: few; CDR3: CASSPDPDWTF; DNA: TGTGCCAGCAGCCCCGATCCAGACTGGACCTTC
J: TRBJ2-7; D: TRBD1; V: TRBV20-1; size: many; CDR3: CSAMTGWGSEQYF; DNA: TGCAGTGCTATGACAGGGTGGGGTTCCGAGCAGTACTTC
J: TRBJ2-1; D: TRBD2; V: TRBV24-1; size: few; CDR3: CATSAHGGKSGRAYNEQFF; DNA: TGTGCCACCAGTGCCCATGGGGGCAAAAGCGGGAGGGCCTACAATGAGCAGTTCTTC
J: TRBJ2-3; D: TRBD1; V: TRBV6-2/TRBV6-3; size: .; CDR3: CASSYSTGARTDTQYF; DNA: TGTGCCAGCAGTTACTCGACAGGGGCCCGCACAGATACGCAGTATTTT
J: TRBJ1-4; D: .; V: TRBV15; size: .; CDR3: CATSREGLDPTEKLFF; DNA: TGTGCCACCAGCAGAGAGGGTCTGGACCCGACTGAAAAACTGTTTTTT
J: TRBJ1-1; D: .; V: TRBV6-1; size: many; CDR3: CASSYGDTEAFF; DNA: TGTGCCAGCAGTTATGGTGACACTGAAGCTTTCTTT
J: TRBJ1-2; D: .; V: TRBV7-2; size: .; CDR3: CASSLHSTWNNYGYTF; DNA: TGTGCCAGCAGCTTACACTCGACCTGGAATAACTATGGCTACACCTTC
J: TRBJ1-1; D: TRBD1; V: TRBV28; size: many; CDR3: CASSRLTGGSTEAFF; DNA: TGTGCCAGCAGCCGCCTCACAGGGGGGAGCACTGAAGCTTTCTTT
J: TRBJ2-7; D: .; V: TRBV19; size: .; CDR3: CASSTRPGEQYF; DNA: TGTGCCAGTAGTACCCGACCGGGAGAGCAGTACTTC